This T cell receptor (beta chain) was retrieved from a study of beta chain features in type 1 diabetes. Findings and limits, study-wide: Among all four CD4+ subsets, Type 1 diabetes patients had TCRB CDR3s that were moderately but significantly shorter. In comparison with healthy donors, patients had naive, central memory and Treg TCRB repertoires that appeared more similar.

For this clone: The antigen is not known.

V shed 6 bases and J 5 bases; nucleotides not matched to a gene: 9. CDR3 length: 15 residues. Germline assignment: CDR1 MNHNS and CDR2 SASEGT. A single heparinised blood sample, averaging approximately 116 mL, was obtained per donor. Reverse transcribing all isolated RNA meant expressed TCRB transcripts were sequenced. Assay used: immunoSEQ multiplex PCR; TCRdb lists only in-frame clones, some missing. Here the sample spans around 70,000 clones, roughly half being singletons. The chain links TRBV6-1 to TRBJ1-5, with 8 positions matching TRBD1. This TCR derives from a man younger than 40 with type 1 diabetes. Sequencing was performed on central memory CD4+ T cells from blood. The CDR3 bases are TGTGCCAGCAGCCTCGGACAGGGAAGCCATCAGCCCCAGCATTTT. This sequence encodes CASSLGQGSHQPQHF.